The 9 T cell receptor beta chains below were found in one sample sequenced in a study of T-cell memory formation after mild COVID-19. TCRdb recomputed calls from the 5' RACE reads with MiXCR, one row per CDR3 protein. The table lists approximately 480,000 distinct CDR3 sequences, 15% to 20% of them singletons. The sequencing sample was made of PBMCs or a T cell subset sorted from them (not recorded which). The receptors come from an adult woman who had mild COVID-19 (a few samples of this study predate the infection). Cell type and time point are not known.

The chain carries TRBV7-6 and TRBJ2-5, with a weak D call TRBD2 (6 bases). The ends were cut back, 3 bases at V and 2 bases at J, with 16 bases in the middle. Per the germline V gene, CDR1 is SGHVS and CDR2 is FNYEAQ. This CDR3 region has 16 residues. The CDR3 DNA follows: TGTGCCAGCAGCTTCAAGATCGGGGGAATTCAAGAGACCCAGTACTTC. It encodes CASSFKIGGIQETQYF. The entire variable domain, with the rest obtained from reference TRBV7-6 and TRBJ2-5, is as follows: GAGVSQSPRYKVTKRGQDVALRCDPISGHVSLYWYRQALGQGPEFLTYFNYEAQQDKSGLPNDRFSAERPEGSISTLTIQRTEQRDSAMYRCASSFKIGGIQETQYFGPGTRLLVL.

This clonotype appeared many times. The CDR3 nucleotides read TGCGCCAGCAGGCGGGGACAGCCGGGGCAAGAGACCCAGTACTTC. It specifies CASRRGQPGQETQYF. The J gene is TRBJ2-5, the V gene TRBV5-1; D perhaps matches TRBD1 (7 bases). The V and J ends lost 5 bases and 2 bases respectively, with 16 bases between them. Looked up from germline, CDR1 is SGHRS and CDR2 is YFSETQ. The CDR3 consists of 15 residues.

This chain links TRBV15 with TRBJ1-2; tentative D call: TRBD1 (5 bases). Between the trimmed V and J ends, which lost 2 bases and 0 bases, there was a span of 19 bases. The CDR3 covers 18 residues. In germline, CDR1 is LNHNV, CDR2 YYDKDF (reference sequence). CDR3 nucleotide sequence: TGTGCCACCAGCAGACCCCCGGGACGGAGGCAGACTAACTATGGCTACACCTTC. Translating gives CATSRPPGRRQTNYGYTF.

The chain is built from TRBV18 and TRBJ2-7, with D possibly TRBD1 on 6 matching bases. CDR1 KGHSH and CDR2 LQKENI come from the germline V gene. Trimming stripped 2 bases from V and 6 bases from J, with 8 bases between. The CDR3 has 12 amino acids. CDR3 coding DNA: TGTGCCAGCTCACCAGAGACAGGCGAGCAGTACTTC. Its translation: CASSPETGEQYF.

V is TRBV9 and J is TRBJ1-2; D perhaps matches TRBD1 (6 bases). CDR1 and CDR2 (germline): SGDLS, YYNGEE. CDR3 length: 14 residues. Between the trimmed V and J ends, which lost 6 bases and 2 bases, there was a span of 14 bases. CDR3 protein: CASTADGGNYGYTF. CDR3 in DNA: TGTGCCAGCACCGCGGATGGGGGCAACTATGGCTACACCTTC. Filled out from reference TRBV9 and TRBJ1-2, the complete variable domain reads DSGVTQTPKHLITATGQRVTLRCSPRSGDLSVYWYQQSLDQGLQFLIQYYNGEERAKGNILERFSAQQFPDLHSELNLSSLELGDSALYFCASTADGGNYGYTFGSGTRLTVV.

This clonotype was found a few times. This chain links TRBV6-2 or TRBV6-3 with TRBJ2-2, with D tentatively TRBD2 (6 bases). The CDR3 spans 13 residues. Looked up from germline, CDR1 is MNHEY and CDR2 is SVGEGT. Trimming removed 6 bases from V and 6 bases from J, with 11 bases in between. The DNA of the CDR3 is TGTGCCAGCAGCGGAGGGGCCCCCGGGGAGCTGTTTTTT. Encoded protein: CASSGGAPGELFF.

The chain uses TRBV2 and TRBJ2-5; possible D gene TRBD1, 5 bases. Germline V gene lookup returns CDR1 SNHLY and CDR2 FYNNEI. Between the trimmed V and J ends, which lost 4 bases and 4 bases, there was a span of 10 bases. This CDR3 comprises 13 residues. CDR3 residues: CASSGQGTETQYF. The CDR3 DNA sequence: TGTGCCAGCAGTGGGCAGGGTACAGAGACCCAGTACTTC. The full variable domain, with the rest looked up from reference TRBV2 and TRBJ2-5, is EPEVTQTPSHQVTQMGQEVILRCVPISNHLYFYWYRQILGQKVEFLVSFYNNEISEKSEIFDDQFSVERPDGSNFTLKIRSTKLEDSAMYFCASSGQGTETQYFGPGTRLLVL.

V gene TRBV24-1 combines with J gene TRBJ2-3; 9 bases are shared with TRBD1. Germline loops: CDR1 KGHDR, CDR2 SFDVKD. The CDR3 runs 17 residues. V lost 4 bases and J lost 5; bases outside the gene matches: 12. The DNA for the CDR3 is TGTGCCACCAGTGACTCCTCCGGGACAGGGAGGAGAGATACGCAGTATTTT. Protein: CATSDSSGTGRRDTQYF.

The chain has TRBV12-3 or TRBV12-4 and TRBJ2-1; unclear D gene. V was cut by 3 bases and J by 3 bases, with 15 bases left in between. CDR3 size: 16 residues. CDR3: CASSLAKGWDYNEQFF. In DNA, the CDR3 is TGTGCCAGCAGTTTGGCGAAGGGATGGGACTACAATGAGCAGTTCTTC.